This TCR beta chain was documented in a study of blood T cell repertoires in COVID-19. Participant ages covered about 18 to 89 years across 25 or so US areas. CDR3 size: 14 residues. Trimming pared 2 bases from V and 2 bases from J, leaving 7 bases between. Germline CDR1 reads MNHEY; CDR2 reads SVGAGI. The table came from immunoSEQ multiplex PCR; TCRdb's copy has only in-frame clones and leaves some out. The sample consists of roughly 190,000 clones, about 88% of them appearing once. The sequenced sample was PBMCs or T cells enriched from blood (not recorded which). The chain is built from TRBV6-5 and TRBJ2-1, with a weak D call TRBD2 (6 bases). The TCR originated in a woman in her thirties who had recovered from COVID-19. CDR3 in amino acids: CASSYTGAYNEQFF. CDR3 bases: TGTGCCAGCAGTTACACGGGGGCCTACAATGAGCAGTTCTTC.